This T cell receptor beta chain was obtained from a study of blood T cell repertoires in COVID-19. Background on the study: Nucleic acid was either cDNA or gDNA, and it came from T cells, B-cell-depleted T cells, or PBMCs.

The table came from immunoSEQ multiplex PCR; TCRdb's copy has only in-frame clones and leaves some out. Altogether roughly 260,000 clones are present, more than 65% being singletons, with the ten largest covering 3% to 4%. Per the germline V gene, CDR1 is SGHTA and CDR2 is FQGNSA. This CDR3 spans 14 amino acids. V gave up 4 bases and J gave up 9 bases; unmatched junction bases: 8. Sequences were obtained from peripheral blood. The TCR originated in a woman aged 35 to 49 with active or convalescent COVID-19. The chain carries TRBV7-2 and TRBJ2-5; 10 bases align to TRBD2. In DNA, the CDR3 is TGTGCCAGCAGCTCGTCTAGCGGGGGCGAGGCCCAGTACTTC. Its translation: CASSSSSGGEAQYF.